The rows below give T cell receptor beta chains drawn from one sample of a study of cytomegalovirus exposure and HLA in healthy donors. Sequenced by immunoSEQ multiplex PCR; TCRdb stores in-frame clones only, minus some. The sample carries 100,000 to 150,000 clones, around three quarters recorded once. Material for sequencing was PBMCs. The receptors were sampled from a woman aged 60-75 years in good health and CMV-seropositive. Each CDR3 is given with its conserved first and last residue. The D gene is left open where the match is weak. Size is omitted from some rows. Given values are once, few, many or a class for expanded clones.

j_call	clone_size	v_call	cdr3_length	d_call	cdr3_nt	cdr3_aa
TRBJ1-2	NA	TRBV5-1	12	NA	TGCGCCAGCAGCGCGACGGCGGATGGCTACACCTTC	CASSATADGYTF
TRBJ1-5	NA	TRBV7-9	13	NA	TGTGCCAGCAGCTCGCAGGAAAATCAGCCCCAGCATTTT	CASSSQENQPQHF
TRBJ2-5	NA	TRBV7-2	15	TRBD1	TGTGCCAGCAGCAGAAGGCAGGGGGCTCGAGAGACCCAGTACTTC	CASSRRQGARETQYF
TRBJ1-1	NA	TRBV6-5	14	TRBD1	TGTGCCAGCAGTGTAGACAGGGCGTACACTGAAGCTTTCTTT	CASSVDRAYTEAFF
TRBJ1-2	NA	TRBV7-2	13	NA	TGTGCCAGCGACAGTTTGATGAACTATGGCTACACCTTC	CASDSLMNYGYTF
TRBJ2-3	NA	TRBV30	12	NA	TGTGCCCGGGAAGCCGGCACAGATACGCAGTATTTT	CAREAGTDTQYF
TRBJ2-3	NA	TRBV5-1	15	TRBD2	TGCGCCAGCAGCTTACTAGCGGGTGGGGTAGATACGCAGTATTTT	CASSLLAGGVDTQYF
TRBJ2-3	NA	TRBV11-2	15	TRBD1	TGTGCCAGCAGCTCCTACAGGGGGCGGGCAGATACGCAGTATTTT	CASSSYRGRADTQYF
TRBJ2-2	NA	TRBV7-8	18	NA	TGTGCCAGCAGCTTAGCTCCACCAGTAGGGGGGGGGCCCGGGGAGCTGTTTTTT	CASSLAPPVGGGPGELFF
TRBJ2-5	once	TRBV4-3	15	TRBD1	TGCGCCAGCAGCCAGGGACAGGGTGGCCGAGAGACCCAGTACTTC	CASSQGQGGRETQYF
TRBJ2-3	NA	TRBV5-1	15	TRBD1	TGCGCCAGCAGCGTCGGACAGGGGGCTGAAGATACGCAGTATTTT	CASSVGQGAEDTQYF
TRBJ1-1	NA	TRBV5-6	14	NA	TGTGCCAGCAGCGTTCACAGGACGTCCACTGAAGCTTTCTTT	CASSVHRTSTEAFF
TRBJ2-2	few	TRBV15	15	NA	TGTGCCACCAGCAGGGCTCTAGGGGACACCGGGGAGCTGTTTTTT	CATSRALGDTGELFF
TRBJ2-7	NA	TRBV5-1	15	TRBD1	TGCGCCAGCAGCTCGCCGGGACAGGGTAACCACGAGCAGTACTTC	CASSSPGQGNHEQYF
TRBJ2-2	NA	TRBV4-3	16	TRBD2	TGCGCCAGCAGCCAAGAGGGACTAGCGGGGTCGGGGGAGCTGTTTTTT	CASSQEGLAGSGELFF
TRBJ1-4	NA	TRBV5-4	15	NA	TGTGCCAGCAGCTTGGGTGGGGGGGCCGGTGAAAAACTGTTTTTT	CASSLGGGAGEKLFF
TRBJ2-2	NA	TRBV19	14	NA	TGTGCCAGTAGTATAGGCTACAACACCGGGGAGCTGTTTTTT	CASSIGYNTGELFF
TRBJ1-2	NA	TRBV5-8	14	NA	TGTGCCAGCAGCTGGTCCGGCGGGACGTATGGCTACACCTTC	CASSWSGGTYGYTF
TRBJ1-2	NA	TRBV7-2	15	NA	TGTGCCAGCAGCTTATTTGGGACTACTAACTATGGCTACACCTTC	CASSLFGTTNYGYTF
TRBJ1-1	NA	TRBV29-1	15	NA	TGCAGCGTTGGGACAGATTTTTCTATGAACACTGAAGCTTTCTTT	CSVGTDFSMNTEAFF